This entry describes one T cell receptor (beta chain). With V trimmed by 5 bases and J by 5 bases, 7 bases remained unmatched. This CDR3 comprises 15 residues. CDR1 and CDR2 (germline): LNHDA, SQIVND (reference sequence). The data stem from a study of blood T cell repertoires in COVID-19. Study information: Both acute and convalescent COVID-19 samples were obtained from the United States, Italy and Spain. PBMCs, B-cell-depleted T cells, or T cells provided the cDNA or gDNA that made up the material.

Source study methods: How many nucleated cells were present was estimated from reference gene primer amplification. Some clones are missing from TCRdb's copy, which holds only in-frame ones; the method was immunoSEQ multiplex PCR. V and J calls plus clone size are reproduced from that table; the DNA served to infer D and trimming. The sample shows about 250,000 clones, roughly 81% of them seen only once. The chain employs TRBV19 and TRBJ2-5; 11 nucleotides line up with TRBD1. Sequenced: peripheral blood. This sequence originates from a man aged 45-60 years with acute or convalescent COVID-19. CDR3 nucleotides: TGTGCCAGTAGTCGGAAGGACAGGGGGCAGGAGACCCAGTACTTC. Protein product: CASSRKDRGQETQYF.